Below are 6 T cell receptor beta chains sequenced from a single sample in a study of response to subunit inactivated influenza vaccine. TCRdb used MiXCR to reprocess the RT-PCR reads, holding one entry per CDR3 protein. The table lists about 540,000 distinct CDR3 sequences, 20% to 25% of them singletons. These data were also reused for a study on T cells expressing NK-cell markers. As that study records: UMIs accompanied the 5'RACE template switching by which TCR beta cDNA was made.

Material: CD4+ T cells sorted from PBMCs, obtained 12 days after vaccination. The origin of the receptors is a man over 45 who received an inactivated influenza vaccine.

V is TRBV7-8 and J is TRBJ2-5; 13 bases fit TRBD2. V lost 3 bases to trimming and J lost 5 bases; unmatched junction nucleotides: 6. The CDR3 covers 16 residues. Germline V gene lookup returns CDR1 SGHVS and CDR2 FQNEAQ. For the CDR3, the DNA is TGTGCCAGCAGCTTCCGACTAGCGGGAGGTGTGGAGACCCAGTACTTC. Translation gives CASSFRLAGGVETQYF.

The rearrangement links TRBV7-6 to TRBJ2-3; possible D gene TRBD2, 6 bases. The CDR3 spans 15 residues. Germline lookup yields CDR1 SGHVS and CDR2 FNYEAQ. The V gene lost 7 bases and the J gene lost 4 bases, with 18 bases spanning the gap. CDR3 amino acids: CASNPGTSRADTQYF. In DNA, the CDR3 is TGTGCCAGCAACCCAGGGACTTCCCGGGCAGATACGCAGTATTTT.

This clonotype was counted a few times. Sequence at one end of the junction differs from germline and may be a read error. The chain recombines TRBV10-3 with TRBJ2-7; 7 bases map to TRBD2. The CDR3 contains 13 residues. Germline V CDR1 and CDR2: ENHRY, SYGVKD. This CDR3 is CAVSAAGGYEQYF. DNA of the CDR3: TGTGCCGTCAGTGCCGCCGGGGGGTACGAGCAGTACTTC.

This clonotype appeared a single time. The rearrangement joins TRBV7-2 to TRBJ2-3; a possible D gene is TRBD1 (6 bases). Germline V gives CDR1 SGHTA, CDR2 FQGNSA. The CDR3 consists of 15 residues. Trimming left V 5 bases short and J 4 bases short, with 16 bases between. The CDR3 bases are TGTGCCAGCAGCCTCCGATTGACAGGTTCAGATACGCAGTATTTT. This codes for CASSLRLTGSDTQYF.

This chain uses TRBV28 with TRBJ1-5; D gene unclear. The V gene lost 11 bases and the J gene lost 0 bases, with 11 bases spanning the gap. The length of the CDR3 is 13 residues. Germline CDR1 reads MDHEN; CDR2 reads SYDVKM. CDR3 sequence reads: CAAARDSNQPQHF. CDR3 in DNA: TGTGCCGCCGCAAGGGATAGCAATCAGCCCCAGCATTTT.

This clonotype came up a few times. This chain joins TRBV7-2 and TRBJ1-4; 9 positions agree with TRBD1. J was trimmed by 5 bases and V by 5 bases; bases with no gene match: 3. CDR1 is SGHTA, CDR2 FQGNSA, per germline. The CDR3 runs 14 residues. The CDR3 nucleotides read TGTGCCAGCAGCGTCGACAGGGGGAATGAAAAACTGTTTTTT. Encoded protein: CASSVDRGNEKLFF.